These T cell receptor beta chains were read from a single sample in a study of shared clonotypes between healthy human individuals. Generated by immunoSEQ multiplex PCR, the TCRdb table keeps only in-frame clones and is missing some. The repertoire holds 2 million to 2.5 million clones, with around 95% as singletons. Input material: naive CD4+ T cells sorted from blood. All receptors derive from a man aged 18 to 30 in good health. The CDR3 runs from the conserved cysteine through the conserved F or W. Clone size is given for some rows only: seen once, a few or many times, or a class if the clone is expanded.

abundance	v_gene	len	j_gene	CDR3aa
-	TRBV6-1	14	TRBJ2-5	CASSGRGYQETQYF
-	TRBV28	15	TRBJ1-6	CASSPSGTVDSPLHF
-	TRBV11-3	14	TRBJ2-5	CASSPAGTEETQYF
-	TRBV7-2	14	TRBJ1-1	CASSPDRGQGEAFF
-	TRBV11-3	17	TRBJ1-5	CASRQDRGGPSNQPQHF
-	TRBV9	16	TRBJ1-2	CASSVGGTVFNYGYTF
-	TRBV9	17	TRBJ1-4	CASSPTGPLTTNEKLFF
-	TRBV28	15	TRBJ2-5	CASSLPGPLQETQYF
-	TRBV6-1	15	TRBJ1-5	CASSDLDRDNQPQHF
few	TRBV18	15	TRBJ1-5	CASSPPGQGSQPQHF
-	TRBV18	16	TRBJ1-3	CASSPPGKGSGNTIYF
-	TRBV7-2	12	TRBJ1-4	CASSAFNEKLFF
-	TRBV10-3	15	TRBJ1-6	CAISMDGAVNSPLHF
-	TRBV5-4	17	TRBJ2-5	CASSLGTSGGVRETQYF
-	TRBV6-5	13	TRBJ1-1	CASSLGGNTEAFF
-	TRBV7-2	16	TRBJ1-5	CASSLGGKAGNQPQHF
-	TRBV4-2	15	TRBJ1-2	CASSQGQVANYGYTF
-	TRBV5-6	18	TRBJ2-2	CASSLASGLLTNTGELFF
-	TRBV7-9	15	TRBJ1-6	CASSLALQVNSPLHF
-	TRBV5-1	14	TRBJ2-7	CASSPRTGGYEQYF
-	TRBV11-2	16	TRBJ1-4	CASSLGRGVLNEKLFF
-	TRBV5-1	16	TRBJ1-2	CASSWAGTGVTPGYTF
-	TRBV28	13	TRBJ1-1	CASSERRNTEAFF
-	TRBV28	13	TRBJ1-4	CATRGGSGEKLFF
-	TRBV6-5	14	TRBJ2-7	CASSKGQGAFEQYF
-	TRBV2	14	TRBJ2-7	CASTRDRALYEQYF
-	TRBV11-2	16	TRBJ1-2	CASTPDRGGGYYGYTF
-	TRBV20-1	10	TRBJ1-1	CRPRDTEAFF
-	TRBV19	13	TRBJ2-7	CASTNDSPYEQYF
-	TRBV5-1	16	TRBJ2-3	CASSGWTSGLTDTQYF
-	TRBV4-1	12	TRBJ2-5	CASSQARGTQYF
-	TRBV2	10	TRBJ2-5	CASQDTRPYF
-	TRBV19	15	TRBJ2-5	CASSPGQGGWETQYF
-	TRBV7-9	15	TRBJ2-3	CASSSYSASTDTQYF
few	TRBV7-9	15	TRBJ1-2	CASSLGTGQGTGYTF
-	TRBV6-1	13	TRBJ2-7	CASRRDSTYEQYF
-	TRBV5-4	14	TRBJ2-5	CASSRESLVETQYF
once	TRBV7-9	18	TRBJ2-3	CASSTDLGGTASTDTQYF
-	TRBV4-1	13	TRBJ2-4	CASSQAQVDIQYF
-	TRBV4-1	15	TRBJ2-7	CASSLPPGGGNEQYF
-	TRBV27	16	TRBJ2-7	CASGRWGPQGVYEQYF
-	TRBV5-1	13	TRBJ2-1	CASSTAGNNEQFF
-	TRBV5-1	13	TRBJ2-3	CASRTKSTDTQYF
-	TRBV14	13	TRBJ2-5	CASSRGGAETQYF
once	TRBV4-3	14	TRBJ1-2	CASSQDSEGYGYTF
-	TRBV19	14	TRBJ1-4	CASSIGTDNEKLFF
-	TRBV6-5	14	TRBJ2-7	CASRTTGEGYEQYF
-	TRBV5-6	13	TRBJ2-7	CASSASRGYEQYF
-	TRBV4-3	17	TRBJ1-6	CASSQEPAGGKNSPLHF
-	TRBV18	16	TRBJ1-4	CASSPDGMAFSEKLFF
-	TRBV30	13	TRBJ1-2	CAWTERGAYGYTF
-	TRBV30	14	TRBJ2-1	CAWSTLAGSAEQFF
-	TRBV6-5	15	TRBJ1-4	CASSPGGDLNEKLFF
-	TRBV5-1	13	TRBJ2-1	CASSPGTVNEQFF
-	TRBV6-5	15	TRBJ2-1	CASSPGSRGGDEQFF
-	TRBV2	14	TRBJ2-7	CASRADRNWDEQYF
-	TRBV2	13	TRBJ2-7	CASLAGGPYEQYF
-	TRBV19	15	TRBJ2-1	CASSIATGPYNEQFF
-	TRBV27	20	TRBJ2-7	CASSPLLIARTSGGSYEQYF